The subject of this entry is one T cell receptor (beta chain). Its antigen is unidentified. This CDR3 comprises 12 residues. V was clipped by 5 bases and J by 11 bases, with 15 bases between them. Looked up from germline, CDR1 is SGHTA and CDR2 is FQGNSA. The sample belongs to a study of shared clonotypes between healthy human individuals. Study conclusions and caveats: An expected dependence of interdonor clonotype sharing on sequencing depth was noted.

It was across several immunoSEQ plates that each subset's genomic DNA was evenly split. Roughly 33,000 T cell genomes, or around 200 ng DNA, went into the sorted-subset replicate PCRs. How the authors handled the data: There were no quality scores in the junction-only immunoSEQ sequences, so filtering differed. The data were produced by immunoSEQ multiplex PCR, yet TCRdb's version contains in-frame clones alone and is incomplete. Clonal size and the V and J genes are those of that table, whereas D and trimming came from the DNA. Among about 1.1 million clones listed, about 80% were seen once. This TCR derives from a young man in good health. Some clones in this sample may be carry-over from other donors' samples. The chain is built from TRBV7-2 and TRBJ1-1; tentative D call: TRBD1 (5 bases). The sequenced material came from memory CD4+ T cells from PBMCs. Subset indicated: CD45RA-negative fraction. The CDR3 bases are TGTGCCAGCAGCCGGGACGGCTCCCTCGCTTTCTTT. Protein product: CASSRDGSLAFF.